These 32 T cell receptor beta chains originate from one sample sequenced in a study of response to subunit inactivated influenza vaccine. MiXCR, applied by TCRdb to the RT-PCR reads, yields one record per CDR3 protein. The table shows 800,000 to 1,000,000 distinct CDR3 sequences, with approximately 22% occurring only once. The starting material was PBMCs from blood, obtained 4 to 6 days after vaccination. These receptors all come from a man between 50 and 59 years old who received an inactivated influenza vaccine.

This clonotype was picked up one time. The chain recombines TRBV6-2 or TRBV6-3 with TRBJ2-4; no reliable D call. Trimming took 2 bases from V and 4 from J, leaving 6 bases between them. Germline values: CDR1 MNHEY, CDR2 SVGEGT. The CDR3 length is 13 residues. CDR3 nucleotides: TGTGCCAGCAGTTACGACGGGAAAAACATTCAGTACTTC. Translation: CASSYDGKNIQYF.

The V and J genes are TRBV5-1 and TRBJ1-1; weak D call: TRBD1 (6 bases). V dropped 4 bases and J dropped 6 bases, with 13 bases sitting between them. Germline CDR1 reads SGHRS; CDR2 reads YFSETQ. This CDR3 has 13 residues. CDR3 residues: CASSHGQLPEAFF. CDR3 sequence (DNA): TGCGCCAGCAGCCACGGACAGCTCCCTGAAGCTTTCTTT. Complete variable domain (other parts from reference TRBV5-1 and TRBJ1-1): KAGVTQTPRYLIKTRGQQVTLSCSPISGHRSVSWYQQTPGQGLQFLFEYFSETQRNKGNFPGRFSGRQFSNSRSEMNVSTLELGDSALYLCASSHGQLPEAFFGQGTRLTVV.

The V gene is TRBV6-5, the J gene TRBJ1-2; 10 nucleotides line up with TRBD1. The germline V gene has CDR1 MNHEY and CDR2 SVGAGI. The CDR3 has 16 residues. Germline trimming cut 0 bases from V and 8 bases from J; bases unmatched to any gene: 9. The chain's CDR3 is CASSYSRTGGVLGYTF. CDR3 nucleotides: TGTGCCAGCAGTTACTCGCGGACAGGGGGTGTTCTGGGCTACACCTTC.

In this sample, this clonotype turned up a few times. This chain links TRBV4-2 with TRBJ2-1; D call uncertain. The length of the CDR3 is 16 residues. V was pared by 3 bases and J by 0 bases, with 12 bases between. Germline V gives CDR1 LGHNA, CDR2 YNFKEQ. In DNA, the CDR3 is TGTGCCAGCAGCCAGGAGAGATCAAGCTCCTACAATGAGCAGTTCTTC. Translated: CASSQERSSSYNEQFF.

V is TRBV6-1 and J is TRBJ1-1, with D perhaps TRBD1 (6 bases). The length of the CDR3 is 13 residues. V lost 5 bases and J 3 bases, leaving 10 bases between the germline ends. Germline V gives CDR1 MNHNS, CDR2 SASEGT. The CDR3 sequence is CASSRQVYTEAFF. In DNA, the CDR3 is TGTGCCAGCAGTCGACAGGTTTACACTGAAGCTTTCTTT.

V and J are TRBV12-3 or TRBV12-4 and TRBJ2-1; possibly TRBD1 for D (6 bases). V lost 1 base and J 0 bases, leaving 7 bases between the germline ends. This CDR3 has 15 amino acids. CDR3 protein: CASSLGGPSYNEQFF. The CDR3 DNA follows: TGTGCCAGCAGTTTAGGGGGGCCCTCCTACAATGAGCAGTTCTTC.

The genes are TRBV20-1 and TRBJ2-6, with D possibly TRBD2 on 6 matching bases. In germline, CDR1 is DFQATT, CDR2 SNEGSKA (reference sequence). This CDR3 has 14 amino acids. The germline V and J ends were trimmed by 3 bases and 4 bases, with 10 bases remaining between them. CDR3 sequence: CSASGRGGANVLTF. In DNA, the CDR3 is TGCAGTGCTAGTGGCCGGGGGGGGGCCAACGTCCTGACTTTC.

The chain combines TRBV4-3 with TRBJ2-4; D not certain. Per germline, CDR1 LGHNA and CDR2 YSLEER. V shed 0 bases and J shed 3 bases, with 12 bases lying between them. The CDR3 contains 16 residues. CDR3 DNA sequence: TGCGCCAGCAGCCAAGAGTGGGCAAGTGGCAAAAACATTCAGTACTTC. As protein: CASSQEWASGKNIQYF.

The V gene is TRBV30, the J gene TRBJ2-1, with 13 positions matching TRBD2. The germline gives CDR1 GTSNPN, CDR2 SVGIG (reference sequence). This CDR3 is built from 14 residues. J lost 8 bases, V lost 4 bases, and 5 bases had no gene match. CDR3 sequence reads: CAWNLGLAGHEQFF. The CDR3 DNA sequence: TGTGCCTGGAACTTGGGACTAGCGGGACATGAGCAGTTCTTC.

The V gene is TRBV5-1, the J gene TRBJ2-7; 7 positions match TRBD1. CDR1 and CDR2 (germline): SGHRS, YFSETQ. The CDR3 loop spans 15 amino acids. The trim removed 4 bases at V and 2 bases at J, leaving 9 bases unmatched. DNA for the CDR3: TGCGCCAGCAGCCGGGCGGACAGGCTTCCCTACGAGCAGTACTTC. It encodes CASSRADRLPYEQYF. Variable domain in full (rest from reference TRBV5-1 and TRBJ2-7): KAGVTQTPRYLIKTRGQQVTLSCSPISGHRSVSWYQQTPGQGLQFLFEYFSETQRNKGNFPGRFSGRQFSNSRSEMNVSTLELGDSALYLCASSRADRLPYEQYFGPGTRLTVT.

This clonotype turned up a few times. V usage is TRBV6-2 or TRBV6-3 and J usage is TRBJ2-7, with 9 bases that match TRBD2. The CDR3 contains 14 residues. Germline V CDR1 and CDR2: MNHEY, SVGEGT. The J segment lost 4 bases and the V segment lost 2 bases, leaving 3 bases of the junction unmatched. The CDR3 DNA follows: TGTGCCAGCAGTTACCAGGGACTAGCTTACGAGCAGTACTTC. This sequence encodes CASSYQGLAYEQYF.

This clonotype was picked up a small number of times. The chain links TRBV20-1 to TRBJ2-2; D is unresolved. The germline V gene has CDR1 DFQATT and CDR2 SNEGSKA (reference sequence). The CDR3 is made up of 14 amino acids. Trimming stripped 2 bases from V and 0 bases from J, with 7 bases between. The chain's CDR3 is CSARRSANTGELFF. The CDR3, as DNA: TGCAGTGCTAGAAGGAGCGCGAACACCGGGGAGCTGTTTTTT.

The rearrangement links TRBV20-1 to TRBJ1-5, with a possible D match to TRBD1 (6 bases). There are 15 residues in the CDR3. Trimming removed 3 bases at V and 2 bases at J, with 14 bases between. Germline V lookup: CDR1 DFQATT, CDR2 SNEGSKA (reference sequence). The chain's CDR3 is CSASEQGWGNQPQHF. The CDR3 coding sequence is TGCAGTGCTAGCGAACAGGGTTGGGGCAATCAGCCCCAGCATTTT.

This sequence joins TRBV30 and TRBJ1-6; D may be TRBD1 (6 bases). The V gene lost 3 bases and the J gene lost 5 bases, with 14 bases spanning the gap. The length of the CDR3 is 15 residues. Per the germline V gene, CDR1 is GTSNPN and CDR2 is SVGIG (reference sequence). CDR3 protein: CAWRVTGTNNSPLHF. CDR3 bases: TGTGCCTGGAGGGTAACCGGGACAAATAATTCACCCCTCCACTTT.

The chain employs TRBV11-2 and TRBJ1-4; tentative D call: TRBD1 (5 bases). Germline CDR1 is SGHAT and CDR2 is FQNNGV. The V gene lost 3 bases and the J gene lost 0 bases, with 20 bases spanning the gap. CDR3 length: 19 residues. CDR3 sequence reads: CASSLHGGRRGATNEKLFF. CDR3 nucleotide sequence: TGTGCCAGCAGCTTGCACGGGGGACGGCGGGGTGCAACTAATGAAAAACTGTTTTTT.

This chain uses TRBV10-3 with TRBJ2-7; the match to TRBD2 covers 7 bases. The CDR3 length is 14 residues. Germline CDR1 and CDR2: ENHRY and SYGVKD. The V segment lost 4 bases and the J segment 2 bases; nucleotides outside the gene matches: 5. The CDR3 DNA reads as TGTGCCATCAGTGGTATTAGCGGGCCCTACGAGCAGTACTTC. It translates to CAISGISGPYEQYF.

At least ten counts were recorded for this clonotype. The V and J genes are TRBV6-1 and TRBJ2-1; 11 bases line up with TRBD2. The V segment lost 7 bases and the J segment 3 bases; nucleotides outside the gene matches: 5. CDR3 length equals 15 residues. Germline CDR1 MNHNS, CDR2 SASEGT. This chain's CDR3 is CASTSTSGIYNEQFF. In DNA form, the CDR3 reads TGTGCCAGCACCTCGACTAGCGGGATCTACAATGAGCAGTTCTTC.

This clonotype has only a few counts. V is TRBV6-2 or TRBV6-3 and J is TRBJ2-5, with D hard to call. The CDR3 runs to 13 residues. The germline CDR1 and CDR2 sequences are MNHEY and SVGEGT. V dropped 8 bases and J dropped 5 bases, with 15 bases sitting between them. CDR3 residues: CASGGIWLETQYF. CDR3 sequence (DNA): TGTGCCAGCGGTGGGATCTGGCTGGAGACCCAGTACTTC.

V usage is TRBV12-3 or TRBV12-4 and J usage is TRBJ1-6; D is undetermined. V lost 6 bases and J lost 7, with 13 bases in between. This CDR3 is 14 amino acids long. The CDR3 protein is CASRTMGENSPLHF. CDR3 bases: TGTGCCAGCAGGACAATGGGTGAAAATTCACCCCTCCACTTT.

This clonotype was counted only a few times. This chain joins TRBV15 and TRBJ2-2; tentative D call: TRBD1 (5 bases). V lost 5 bases and J 7 bases, leaving 17 bases between the germline ends. This CDR3 spans 15 amino acids. Germline V gives CDR1 LNHNV, CDR2 YYDKDF (reference sequence). The CDR3: CATSSSRRVGGELFF. For the CDR3, the DNA is TGTGCCACCAGCTCTTCCCGCAGGGTTGGCGGGGAGCTGTTTTTT.

As to this clonotype: The junction and the germline gene differ at one end; a read error may be behind it. The rearrangement uses TRBV20-1 and TRBJ1-2; 7 nucleotides line up with TRBD1. The CDR3 sequence is 13 residues long. Germline V gene lookup returns CDR1 DFQATT and CDR2 SNEGSKA (reference sequence). CDR3 DNA: TGCTGCCAACGGGACAGCGGGGGCTATGGCTACAACTTC. It is translated as CCQRDSGGYGYNF.

Ten or more counts support this clonotype. The chain has TRBV9 and TRBJ2-5, with D uncertain. V was clipped by 0 bases and J by 4 bases, with 4 bases between them. The germline V gene has CDR1 SGDLS and CDR2 YYNGEE. This CDR3 has 12 residues. CDR3 in DNA: TGTGCCAGCAGCGTAGATGGAGAGACCCAGTACTTC. Translated: CASSVDGETQYF.

J is TRBJ2-7 and V is TRBV10-3; 7 nucleotides match TRBD1. CDR1 is ENHRY and CDR2 is SYGVKD in the germline V gene. CDR3 length: 13 amino acids. V lost 3 bases and J lost 7; bases outside the gene matches: 6. The CDR3 sequence is CAISDGSGGEQYF. For the CDR3, the DNA is TGTGCCATCAGTGACGGTTCAGGGGGTGAGCAGTACTTC.

This clonotype has a handful of counts. The genes are TRBV20-1 and TRBJ2-1; 11 positions match TRBD2. Germline-derived CDR1 and CDR2 are DFQATT and SNEGSKA (reference sequence). Losses at the gene ends were 1 base for V and 0 bases for J; bases not matched to a gene: 11. There are 19 residues in the CDR3. The CDR3 DNA reads as TGCAGTGCTAGAGGACTAGCGGGATCGACCAGAACCTCCTACAATGAGCAGTTCTTC. Translation gives CSARGLAGSTRTSYNEQFF.

The chain joins TRBV5-6 to TRBJ2-1, with 10 bases lining up with TRBD1. V was clipped by 4 bases and J by 6 bases; unmatched bases: 7. The CDR3 consists of 15 residues. Germline-derived CDR1 and CDR2 are SGHDT and YYEEEE. Here the CDR3 DNA reads TGTGCCAGCAGCAACCGGGACAGGGGATCCAATGAGCAGTTCTTC. This codes for CASSNRDRGSNEQFF. Filled out from reference TRBV5-6 and TRBJ2-1, the complete variable domain reads DAGVTQSPTHLIKTRGQQVTLRCSPKSGHDTVSWYQQALGQGPQFIFQYYEEEERQRGNFPDRFSGHQFPNYSSELNVNALLLGDSALYLCASSNRDRGSNEQFFGPGTRLTVL.

The chain uses TRBV25-1 and TRBJ2-2; no clear D. The germline V gene encodes CDR1 MGHDK and CDR2 SYGVNS. The CDR3 runs 14 residues. Trimming pared 2 bases from V and 3 bases from J, leaving 7 bases between. Written as DNA, the CDR3 is TGTGCCAGCAGTGAAGACTGGGACACCGGGGAGCTGTTTTTT. Translated, it gives CASSEDWDTGELFF.

This clonotype came up many times. This chain joins TRBV7-2 and TRBJ2-3; 8 positions agree with TRBD2. The last part of the DNA fits TRBJ2-5 better; the J call may be wrong. The CDR3 is made up of 12 amino acids. Germline values: CDR1 SGHTA, CDR2 FQGNSA. As DNA, the CDR3 is TGTGCCAGCAGCTTAACTAGCGGGACCCAGTACTTC. This translates into CASSLTSGTQYF.

This clonotype was counted only a few times. This chain uses TRBV5-1 with TRBJ1-6; D possibly corresponds to TRBD1 (5 bases). This CDR3 has 16 residues. V was clipped by 0 bases and J by 9 bases, with 16 bases between them. Looked up from germline, CDR1 is SGHRS and CDR2 is YFSETQ. CDR3 in DNA: TGCGCCAGCAGCTTGGCCGGGACGAACGAAATTTCACCCCTCCACTTT. Its protein is CASSLAGTNEISPLHF.

This clonotype was seen at least ten times. The chain combines TRBV29-1 with TRBJ2-1, with TRBD2 matching 13 bases. The CDR3 is 14 amino acids. CDR1 and CDR2 from the germline V gene are SQVTM and ANQGSEA. The ends lost 3 bases at V and 14 bases at J; junction bases unmatched: 10. The CDR3 DNA sequence: TGCAGCGTTGAGGGACTAGCGGGACCCGACCTCAAGTTCTTC. Amino acid sequence: CSVEGLAGPDLKFF.

This clonotype was seen only a few times. V usage is TRBV20-1 and J usage is TRBJ1-6; 9 bases line up with TRBD1. The length of the CDR3 is 13 residues. Per germline, CDR1 DFQATT and CDR2 SNEGSKA (reference sequence). CDR3 region: CRDHRDRASPLHF. CDR3 in DNA: TGCAGAGACCACCGGGACAGGGCATCACCCCTCCACTTT.

V is TRBV15 and J is TRBJ2-2; D not certain. The CDR3 extends over 12 amino acids. From germline, CDR1 is LNHNV and CDR2 YYDKDF (reference sequence). V lost 2 bases and J lost 7, with 5 bases in between. In DNA form, the CDR3 reads TGTGCCACCAGCAGACGCGTCGGGGAGCTGTTTTTT. It is translated as CATSRRVGELFF.

This clonotype was seen a handful of times. The chain uses TRBV20-1 and TRBJ2-4; TRBD2 matches 10 bases. Per germline, CDR1 DFQATT and CDR2 SNEGSKA (reference sequence). The CDR3 length is 16 residues. With V trimmed by 0 bases and J by 7 bases, 9 bases remained unmatched. The CDR3 reads CSARDVAGGPSNIQYF. The DNA of the CDR3 is TGCAGTGCTAGAGATGTAGCGGGAGGTCCCAGTAACATTCAGTACTTC.